Sequencing of this T cell receptor beta chain was carried out in a study of neoadjuvant anti-PD-1 for oral cavity cancer. Study information: Before surgery, most patients got three to four biweekly 3 mg/kg nivolumab doses. Patients without progression received a fourth nivolumab dose around day 43, then surgical resection on days 50-56.

This clone was found a few times. Patients had HPV-negative, locally advanced oral cavity squamous cell carcinoma. Most PBMC samples had approximately 440 ng input DNA in six replicates. Sequenced by immunoSEQ multiplex PCR; TCRdb stores in-frame clones only, minus some. The data show about 14,000 clones, with about 64% seen just once and roughly 2.3% held by the top ten. This sample comprised PBMCs, obtained before nivolumab (anti-PD-1) treatment. The receptor was isolated from a person between 40 and 85 years old with oral cavity squamous cell carcinoma.

CDR3 DNA: TGTGCCAGTAGGTTTTTACCGGACACTGAAGCTTTCTTT. It specifies CASRFLPDTEAFF. The V call is TRBV19, the J call TRBJ1-1; D gene uncertain. Deletions cut 6 bases from V and 3 bases from J, with 11 bases between. This CDR3 region has 13 residues. Germline-derived CDR1 and CDR2 are LNHDA and SQIVND (reference sequence).